These 8 T cell receptor beta chains were all obtained from the same sample, sequenced in a study of blood T cell repertoires in COVID-19. Only in-frame clones appear in the TCRdb table, and some are missing; sequencing was by immunoSEQ multiplex PCR. The data show hundreds of thousands of clones, 80% to 90% seen once. The sequencing input was PBMCs or T cells enriched from blood (not recorded which). Source of these receptors: a man in his forties who had recovered from COVID-19.

The chain links TRBV4-3 to TRBJ2-3; 8 bases fit TRBD1. From germline, CDR1 is LGHNA and CDR2 YSLEER. V shed 4 bases and J 1 base; nucleotides not matched to a gene: 7. The CDR3 is 16 amino acids. CDR3 nucleotide sequence: TGCGCCAGCAGCCGACGACAGGGGTGGGGCACAGATACGCAGTATTTT. It specifies CASSRRQGWGTDTQYF.

The chain carries TRBV6-6 and TRBJ1-1; a weak D match, TRBD1 (6 bases). This CDR3 is built from 15 residues. The ends were cut back, 0 bases at V and 5 bases at J, with 13 bases in the middle. The V gene's germline CDR1 is MNHNY and CDR2 SVGAGI (reference sequence). In DNA form, the CDR3 reads TGTGCCAGCAGTTACTCAGGCACTCAGGGGACTGAAGCTTTCTTT. Protein sequence: CASSYSGTQGTEAFF.

The chain joins TRBV4-1 to TRBJ2-7; TRBD2 matches at 8 bases. Germline values: CDR1 MGHRA, CDR2 YSYEKL. The CDR3 length is 15 residues. Unmatched junction bases numbered 3, after V lost 0 bases and J lost 2 bases. CDR3 region: CASSQDSGGAYEQYF. Written as DNA, the CDR3 is TGCGCCAGCAGCCAAGATTCCGGGGGGGCCTACGAGCAGTACTTC.

This clone appeared a single time. This chain uses TRBV7-7 with TRBJ2-7; 10 bases are shared with TRBD2. The CDR3 has 16 residues. CDR1 is SSHAT and CDR2 is FNYEAQ in the germline V gene (reference sequence). V lost 1 base to trimming and J lost 2 bases; unmatched junction nucleotides: 5. The CDR3, as DNA: TGTGCCAGCAGCTTAGTTAGACTAGCGGGCGCCTACGAGCAGTACTTC. Its protein is CASSLVRLAGAYEQYF.

The chain recombines TRBV6-5 with TRBJ1-6, with D possibly matching TRBD1 (5 bases). The germline gives CDR1 MNHEY, CDR2 SVGAGI. This CDR3 is 13 amino acids long. V was trimmed by 6 bases and J by 7 bases, leaving 10 bases between them. CDR3 residues: CASSVGGNSPLHF. CDR3 nucleotides: TGTGCCAGCAGCGTGGGGGGGAATTCACCCCTCCACTTT.

The chain is built from TRBV28 and TRBJ2-7; the D gene is possibly TRBD2 (5 bases). The CDR3 has 12 amino acids. The germline V gene encodes CDR1 MDHEN and CDR2 SYDVKM. V lost 4 bases to trimming and J lost 3 bases, with 7 bases between them. Here the CDR3 DNA reads TGTGCCAGCAGTTCGGGGTTCTACGAGCAGTACTTC. Protein product: CASSSGFYEQYF.

This clone was observed a single time. The chain is built from TRBV5-8 and TRBJ2-1; no clear D. Per the germline V gene, CDR1 is SGHTS and CDR2 is YDEGEE. V lost 0 bases to trimming and J lost 9 bases, with 10 bases between them. CDR3 length: 13 amino acids. The CDR3 DNA follows: TGTGCCAGCAGCTTGGCCAGTCGTCTTGAGCAGTTCTTC. This sequence encodes CASSLASRLEQFF. The full variable domain, with the rest looked up from reference TRBV5-8 and TRBJ2-1, is EAGVTQSPTHLIKTRGQQATLRCSPISGHTSVYWYQQALGLGLQFLLWYDEGEERNRGNFPPRFSGRQFPNYSSELNVNALELEDSALYLCASSLASRLEQFFGPGTRLTVL.

The rearrangement joins TRBV18 to TRBJ2-1; a weak D match, TRBD2 (6 bases). V lost 0 bases, J lost 5 bases, and 11 bases lay in between. CDR3 length equals 15 residues. Germline values: CDR1 KGHSH, CDR2 LQKENI. Written as DNA, the CDR3 is TGTGCCAGCTCACCACCTCTAGCGCGGAACAATGAGCAGTTCTTC. It translates to CASSPPLARNNEQFF.